The sequence of this TCR beta chain was determined in a study of blood T cell repertoires in COVID-19. In the original analysis: Amplification with reference gene primers provided the estimates of nucleated cell counts. TCRdb's table, derived via immunoSEQ multiplex PCR, lists solely in-frame clones and lacks some. From that table come the V and J calls and clone size; the DNA was used to work out D and trimming. Of about 310,000 clones listed, approximately 90% are singletons. V gave up 1 base and J gave up 0 bases, with 9 bases separating them. The CDR3 extends over 15 amino acids. Germline CDR1 and CDR2: MNHEY and SVGAGI. Study members were between roughly 18 and 100 years old and lived in fewer than 30 US regions. Each participant's cohort was designated according to participant-reported clinical history. The recovered donors of Cohort 3 showed two negative PCRs, clearance, or symptom resolution.

The sequence was obtained from a woman younger than 30 who had recovered from COVID-19. V gene TRBV6-5 combines with J gene TRBJ1-2; D might be TRBD1 (6 bases). What was sequenced was PBMCs or T cells enriched from blood (not recorded which). The CDR3 nucleotides are TGTGCCAGCAGTTACTACGGGACAACTAACTATGGCTACACCTTC. The encoded protein is CASSYYGTTNYGYTF.